The 26 T cell receptor beta chains below come from one sample, sequenced in a study of STAT5B mutations in CD4+ large granular lymphocyte leukemia. The data were produced by immunoSEQ multiplex PCR, yet TCRdb's version contains in-frame clones alone and is incomplete. The table records about 45,000 clones, around 86% of them present only once. Material for sequencing was CD4+ T cells from blood buffy coats. The origin of the receptors is a human donor in good health.

The chain uses TRBV18 and TRBJ2-1; 7 bases align to TRBD2. Per germline, CDR1 KGHSH and CDR2 LQKENI. This CDR3 is 15 amino acids long. Trimming at V came to 3 bases and at J to 4 bases, leaving 6 bases not matched to a gene. CDR3 region: CASSPWEGAYNEQFF. CDR3 coding DNA: TGTGCCAGCTCACCGTGGGAGGGAGCTTACAATGAGCAGTTCTTC.

This clone was picked up one time. This chain uses TRBV7-9 with TRBJ2-2; 11 bases line up with TRBD1. Germline V gene lookup returns CDR1 SEHNR and CDR2 FQNEAQ (reference sequence). This CDR3 comprises 14 residues. V trimming: 11 bases; J trimming: 2 bases; junction bases outside the gene matches: 4. In nucleotides, the CDR3 is TGTGCCGGCGGACAGGGGGCTAACACCGGGGAGCTGTTTTTT. It specifies CAGGQGANTGELFF.

This chain joins TRBV7-9 and TRBJ1-4; D ambiguous. Germline values: CDR1 SEHNR, CDR2 FQNEAQ (reference sequence). Trimming stripped 6 bases from V and 8 bases from J, with 19 bases between. The CDR3 covers 15 residues. In DNA, the CDR3 is TGTGCCAGCAGTTATACACCCCTCCTGAGGGAAAAACTGTTTTTT. Its protein product is CASSYTPLLREKLFF.

CDR3 residues: CASTLGNTGELFF. The CDR3 bases are TGTGCCAGCACCCTAGGTAACACCGGGGAGCTGTTTTTT. V and J are TRBV11-2 and TRBJ2-2; D unclear. With 7 bases removed from V and 2 bases from J, the gap between germline ends came to 8 bases. Germline V lookup: CDR1 SGHAT, CDR2 FQNNGV. The CDR3 is made up of 13 amino acids.

The chain employs TRBV9 and TRBJ1-2; D might be TRBD1 (6 bases). V was shortened by 2 bases and J by 2 bases, with 7 bases between the two germline ends. This CDR3 is built from 13 residues. The V gene's germline CDR1 is SGDLS and CDR2 YYNGEE. The CDR3 protein is CASSVTGNYGYTF. CDR3 in DNA: TGTGCCAGCAGCGTCACAGGGAACTATGGCTACACCTTC.

The V call is TRBV27, the J call TRBJ2-1; D may be TRBD2 (6 bases). The CDR3 has 16 amino acids. Trimming removed 6 bases at V and 12 bases at J, with 27 bases between. Germline CDR1 reads MNHEY; CDR2 reads SMNVEV (reference sequence). The CDR3 region has the DNA TGTGCCAGCAGCCTTATTGGGAGGACGGAGGGAATGCGGCAGTTCTTC. Amino acid sequence: CASSLIGRTEGMRQFF.

The chain has TRBV7-9 and TRBJ1-2, with 8 bases that match TRBD1. This CDR3 contains 13 residues. V lost 1 base to trimming and J lost 5 bases; unmatched junction nucleotides: 0. Germline values: CDR1 SEHNR, CDR2 FQNEAQ (reference sequence). CDR3 in amino acids: CASSLGQGYGYTF. The CDR3 DNA is TGTGCCAGCAGCTTAGGACAGGGGTATGGCTACACCTTC.

Only one count was recorded for this clone. The chain is built from TRBV4-2 and TRBJ2-7; TRBD2 agrees at 8 bases. Germline CDR1 LGHNA, CDR2 YNFKEQ. Trimming cost V 5 bases and J 7 bases; bases outside gene matches: 13. The length of the CDR3 is 15 residues. The CDR3 spells CASSLVREGLGEQYF. DNA of the CDR3: TGTGCCAGCAGCTTGGTCCGGGAGGGCTTGGGGGAGCAGTACTTC.

The chain recombines TRBV5-6 with TRBJ2-1; 10 bases are a match to TRBD2. In germline, CDR1 is SGHDT, CDR2 YYEEEE. After removal of 0 bases from V and 5 bases from J, the junction contained 5 bases not matched to a gene. The CDR3 is made up of 16 amino acids. The CDR3 nucleotides read TGTGCCAGCAGCTTGGCCCTTGGGACTAGCGACAATGAGCAGTTCTTC. Its translation: CASSLALGTSDNEQFF.

The gene calls are TRBV6-6 and TRBJ1-4, with 10 bases aligning to TRBD1. CDR3 length: 16 residues. V shed 2 bases, J shed 3 bases, and the junction held 3 bases outside the gene matches. Germline V gene lookup returns CDR1 MNHNY and CDR2 SVGAGI (reference sequence). This CDR3 is CASSYGTGAPNEKLFF. CDR3 bases: TGTGCCAGCAGTTACGGGACAGGGGCCCCTAATGAAAAACTGTTTTTT.

The genes are TRBV28 and TRBJ2-4; D not resolved. Looked up from germline, CDR1 is MDHEN and CDR2 is SYDVKM. The length of the CDR3 is 18 residues. V lost 6 bases, J lost 3 bases, and 24 bases lay in between. CDR3 residues: CASSPGPHLETGKNIQYF. As DNA, the CDR3 is TGTGCCAGCAGCCCAGGTCCACATCTAGAAACGGGCAAAAACATTCAGTACTTC.

The rearrangement joins TRBV6-5 to TRBJ2-7; 9 positions agree with TRBD1. Germline V gene lookup returns CDR1 MNHEY and CDR2 SVGAGI. J was trimmed by 3 bases and V by 5 bases; bases with no gene match: 8. There are 15 residues in the CDR3. CDR3 nucleotides: TGTGCCAGCAGTGTTGGGACAGGGATCCTCTACGAGCAGTACTTC. Its translation: CASSVGTGILYEQYF.

This chain links TRBV7-6 with TRBJ2-5; unclear D gene. This CDR3 has 11 amino acids. Germline V CDR1 and CDR2: SGHVS, FNYEAQ. V dropped 4 bases and J dropped 4 bases, with 4 bases sitting between them. The CDR3 DNA reads as TGTGCCAGCAGCTCCTCAGAGACCCAGTACTTC. It yields the protein CASSSSETQYF.

This sequence joins TRBV29-1 and TRBJ2-3; D is perhaps TRBD2 (5 bases). The CDR3 loop spans 13 amino acids. V dropped 6 bases and J dropped 0 bases, with 10 bases sitting between them. CDR1 is SQVTM, CDR2 ANQGSEA, per germline. The CDR3 sequence: CSVKRRSTDTQYF. Here the CDR3 DNA reads TGCAGCGTAAAGCGGCGGAGCACAGATACGCAGTATTTT.

This clone appeared once. V gene TRBV30 combines with J gene TRBJ1-5, with 8 positions matching TRBD1. The ends lost 1 base at V and 7 bases at J; junction bases unmatched: 0. This CDR3 is 12 amino acids long. Germline V gene sequence: CDR1 GTSNPN, CDR2 SVGIG (reference sequence). The CDR3 loop reads CAWSAGGQPQHF. DNA of the CDR3: TGTGCCTGGAGTGCAGGGGGCCAGCCCCAGCATTTT.

The CDR3 spells CAWSQTGQPQHF. The CDR3, as DNA: TGTGCCTGGAGCCAGACGGGTCAGCCCCAGCATTTT. The chain employs TRBV30 and TRBJ1-5; D is ambiguous. In germline, CDR1 is GTSNPN, CDR2 SVGIG (reference sequence). Trimming removed 3 bases from V and 6 bases from J, with 9 bases in between. The CDR3 extends over 12 amino acids.

The rearrangement links TRBV28 to TRBJ1-5, with TRBD1 as a possible D gene (6 bases). Germline-derived CDR1 and CDR2 are MDHEN and SYDVKM. The CDR3 is made up of 12 amino acids. V gave up 7 bases and J gave up 7 bases, with 11 bases separating them. CDR3 sequence reads: CASNGGGQPQHF. CDR3 in DNA: TGTGCCAGCAACGGGGGCGGGCAGCCCCAGCATTTT.

This clone has a single count. The chain uses TRBV5-8 and TRBJ2-3; D is undetermined. This CDR3 is 13 amino acids long. Between the trimmed V and J ends, which lost 2 bases and 1 base, there was a span of 5 bases. CDR1 is SGHTS and CDR2 is YDEGEE in the germline V gene. CDR3: CASSLAGTDTQYF. DNA for the CDR3: TGTGCCAGCAGCTTAGCAGGCACAGATACGCAGTATTTT.

The genes are TRBV5-1 and TRBJ2-5; 10 nucleotides match TRBD1. The V segment lost 0 bases and the J segment 4 bases; nucleotides outside the gene matches: 6. This CDR3 comprises 16 residues. In germline, CDR1 is SGHRS, CDR2 YFSETQ. The CDR3 region is CASSLGPTGGAETQYF. The DNA of the CDR3 is TGCGCCAGCAGCTTGGGCCCGACAGGGGGCGCAGAGACCCAGTACTTC.

The V gene is TRBV6-6, the J gene TRBJ1-5, with unresolved D. Looked up from germline, CDR1 is MNHNY and CDR2 is SVGAGI (reference sequence). Trimming stripped 10 bases from V and 9 bases from J, with 16 bases between. This CDR3 spans 12 amino acids. The CDR3 loop is CATPILSRPQHF. For the CDR3, the DNA is TGTGCCACCCCAATCTTAAGTCGGCCCCAGCATTTT.

This clone appeared a few times. CDR3 nucleotides: TGTGCCAGCAGTCAAACCTATGGGGACGAGCAGTACTTC. This sequence encodes CASSQTYGDEQYF. The chain has TRBV7-2 and TRBJ2-7, with D unresolved. This CDR3 contains 13 residues. Between the trimmed V and J ends, which lost 6 bases and 5 bases, there was a span of 14 bases. The V gene's germline CDR1 is SGHTA and CDR2 FQGNSA.

The chain joins TRBV7-3 to TRBJ2-3; 10 bases are a match to TRBD2. This CDR3 has 17 amino acids. Germline CDR1 SGHTA, CDR2 FQGTGA. The trim removed 2 bases at V and 4 bases at J, leaving 9 bases unmatched. The CDR3 here is CASSLGNLAGVPDTQYF. The CDR3 coding sequence is TGTGCCAGCAGCTTAGGCAATCTAGCGGGAGTACCAGATACGCAGTATTTT. The variable domain in full, with the rest retrieved from reference TRBV7-3 and TRBJ2-3, is GAGVSQTPSNKVTEKGKYVELRCDPISGHTALYWYRQSLGQGPEFLIYFQGTGAADDSGLPNDRFFAVRPEGSVSTLKIQRTERGDSAVYLCASSLGNLAGVPDTQYFGPGTRLTVL.

The genes are TRBV18 and TRBJ1-2; tentative D call: TRBD1 (5 bases). The CDR3 spans 14 residues. CDR1 and CDR2 (germline): KGHSH, LQKENI. Trimming cost V 3 bases and J 2 bases, with 10 bases left between them. The CDR3 DNA sequence: TGTGCCAGCTCACCCCGGGACGCCAACTATGGCTACACCTTC. This sequence encodes CASSPRDANYGYTF.

This chain's CDR3 is CAISLDGSLAGTGELFF. In DNA form, the CDR3 reads TGTGCCATCTCACTGGACGGCTCTCTAGCGGGAACGGGGGAGCTGTTTTTT. V gene TRBV7-8 combines with J gene TRBJ2-2, with 9 bases matching TRBD2. V was clipped by 10 bases and J by 8 bases; unmatched bases: 20. Germline V gives CDR1 SGHVS, CDR2 FQNEAQ. The CDR3 runs to 17 residues.

The V and J genes are TRBV4-1 and TRBJ2-1; TRBD2 might be the D (5 bases). The CDR3 runs to 19 residues. The ends were cut back, 3 bases at V and 7 bases at J, with 28 bases in the middle. Germline values: CDR1 MGHRA, CDR2 YSYEKL. The CDR3 loop reads CASSQARALRESLRNEQFF. The CDR3, as DNA: TGCGCCAGCAGCCAGGCTCGGGCCCTAAGGGAGAGTCTTCGGAATGAGCAGTTCTTC.

The chain recombines TRBV9 with TRBJ2-3; tentatively, D is TRBD2 (5 bases). This CDR3 comprises 16 residues. The V end lost 2 bases, the J end lost 2 bases, and 15 bases lay between the germline ends. CDR1 is SGDLS and CDR2 is YYNGEE in the germline V gene. The CDR3 DNA is TGTGCCAGCAGCGTTAGCCGGCGGGCCAACACAGATACGCAGTATTTT. It encodes CASSVSRRANTDTQYF. The full variable domain, in which reference TRBV9 and TRBJ2-3 provide the parts outside the CDR3, is DSGVTQTPKHLITATGQRVTLRCSPRSGDLSVYWYQQSLDQGLQFLIQYYNGEERAKGNILERFSAQQFPDLHSELNLSSLELGDSALYFCASSVSRRANTDTQYFGPGTRLTVL.